This entry lists 8 T cell receptor beta chains sequenced from one sample in a study of shared clonotypes between healthy human individuals. Naive CD8 populations comprised CD45RO-negative cells positively selected for CCR7, excluding terminally differentiated effector memory CD45RA+ cells. TCRdb keeps only in-frame clones here, not all; method: immunoSEQ multiplex PCR. This table holds 1.5 million to 2.5 million clones, over 85% found once. Sequenced: naive CD8+ T cells sorted from blood. These receptor sequences come from a man aged 18 to 29 in good health.

V and J are TRBV9 and TRBJ2-7; 7 bases line up with TRBD1. Germline V gene sequence: CDR1 SGDLS, CDR2 YYNGEE. This CDR3 has 15 residues. V lost 4 bases and J lost 2; bases outside the gene matches: 9. The CDR3 reads CASSTTGLNTYEQYF. The CDR3, as DNA: TGTGCCAGCAGCACGACAGGGCTTAATACCTACGAGCAGTACTTC.

The chain employs TRBV7-9 and TRBJ2-5, with 8 nucleotides matching TRBD2. CDR3 length equals 14 residues. Germline lookup yields CDR1 SEHNR and CDR2 FQNEAQ (reference sequence). Trimming cost V 4 bases and J 5 bases; bases outside gene matches: 6. The CDR3 region is CASSWRGARETQYF. The CDR3 nucleotides are TGTGCCAGCAGCTGGCGGGGGGCCAGGGAGACCCAGTACTTC.

The V and J genes are TRBV2 and TRBJ2-6; TRBD1 matches 8 bases. The length of the CDR3 is 15 residues. The germline CDR1 and CDR2 sequences are SNHLY and FYNNEI. V was pared by 6 bases and J by 3 bases, with 4 bases of the junction left unmatched. CDR3 loop: CASSPGGGGANVLTF. CDR3 DNA: TGTGCCAGCAGCCCAGGGGGCGGTGGGGCCAACGTCCTGACTTTC. Full variable domain (remainder filled in from reference TRBV2 and TRBJ2-6): EPEVTQTPSHQVTQMGQEVILRCVPISNHLYFYWYRQILGQKVEFLVSFYNNEISEKSEIFDDQFSVERPDGSNFTLKIRSTKLEDSAMYFCASSPGGGGANVLTFGAGSRLTVL.

The chain combines TRBV30 with TRBJ2-1, with 8 bases aligning to TRBD2. Germline CDR1 GTSNPN, CDR2 SVGIG (reference sequence). The CDR3 is made up of 12 amino acids. The CDR3 loop is CALSGVYNEQFF. The CDR3 nucleotides read TGTGCGCTTAGCGGGGTCTACAATGAGCAGTTCTTC.

The CDR3 DNA follows: TGTGCCAGCAGTGCTCGAGGGGTAGCTCCCCCATGGGATACGCAGTATTTT. Translation: CASSARGVAPPWDTQYF. The J gene is TRBJ2-3, the V gene TRBV6-1; D is possibly TRBD1 or TRBD2 (5 bases each). Germline V gene lookup returns CDR1 MNHNS and CDR2 SASEGT. The CDR3 is 17 amino acids. V dropped 4 bases and J dropped 6 bases, with 23 bases sitting between them.

The chain recombines TRBV6-6 with TRBJ2-5; D is uncertain. This CDR3 comprises 14 residues. Deletions cut 0 bases from V and 1 base from J, with 6 bases between. Germline values: CDR1 MNHNY, CDR2 SVGAGI (reference sequence). The CDR3 region is CASSYSTPQETQYF. In DNA form, the CDR3 reads TGTGCCAGCAGTTACTCGACCCCCCAAGAGACCCAGTACTTC.

V usage is TRBV5-4 and J usage is TRBJ1-2; maybe TRBD1 (5 bases). The germline gives CDR1 SGHNT, CDR2 YYREEE (reference sequence). Between the trimmed V and J ends, which lost 3 bases and 1 base, there was a span of 13 bases. This CDR3 comprises 15 residues. The CDR3 DNA is TGTGCCAGCAGCTACCAATTGACAGTTAACTATGGCTACACCTTC. This encodes CASSYQLTVNYGYTF.

The rearrangement links TRBV7-9 to TRBJ2-1; 8 bases align to TRBD2. CDR1 is SEHNR and CDR2 is FQNEAQ in the germline V gene (reference sequence). Unmatched junction bases numbered 14, after V lost 5 bases and J lost 8 bases. The CDR3 loop spans 16 amino acids. Here the CDR3 reads CASSGLAGEFTDEQFF. The DNA for the CDR3 is TGTGCCAGCAGCGGCCTAGCGGGTGAGTTCACCGATGAGCAGTTCTTC.